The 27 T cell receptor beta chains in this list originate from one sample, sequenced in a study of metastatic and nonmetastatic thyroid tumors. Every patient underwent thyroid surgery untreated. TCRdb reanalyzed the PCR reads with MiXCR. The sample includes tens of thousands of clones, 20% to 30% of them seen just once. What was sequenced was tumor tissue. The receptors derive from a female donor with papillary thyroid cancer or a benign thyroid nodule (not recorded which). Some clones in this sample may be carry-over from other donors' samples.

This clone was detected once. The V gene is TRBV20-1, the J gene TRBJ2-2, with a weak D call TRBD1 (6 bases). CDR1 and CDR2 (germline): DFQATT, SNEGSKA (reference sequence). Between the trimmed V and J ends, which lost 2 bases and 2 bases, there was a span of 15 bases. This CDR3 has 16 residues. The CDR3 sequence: CSARNRVKGNTGELFF. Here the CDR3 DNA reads TGCAGTGCTAGAAACAGGGTGAAGGGCAACACCGGGGAGCTGTTTTTT.

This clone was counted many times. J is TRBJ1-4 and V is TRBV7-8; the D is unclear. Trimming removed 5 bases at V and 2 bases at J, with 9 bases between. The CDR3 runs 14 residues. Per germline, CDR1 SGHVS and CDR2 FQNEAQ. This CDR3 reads CASSLGGTNEKLFF. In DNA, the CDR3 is TGTGCCAGCAGCCTAGGAGGGACTAATGAAAAACTGTTTTTT.

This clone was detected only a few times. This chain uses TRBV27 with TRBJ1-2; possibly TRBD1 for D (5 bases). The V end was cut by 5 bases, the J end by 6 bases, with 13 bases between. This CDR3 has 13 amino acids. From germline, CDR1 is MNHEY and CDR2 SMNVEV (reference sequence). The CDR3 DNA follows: TGTGCCAGCAGTGGTAAGGGGCTAGATGGCTACACCTTC. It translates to CASSGKGLDGYTF.

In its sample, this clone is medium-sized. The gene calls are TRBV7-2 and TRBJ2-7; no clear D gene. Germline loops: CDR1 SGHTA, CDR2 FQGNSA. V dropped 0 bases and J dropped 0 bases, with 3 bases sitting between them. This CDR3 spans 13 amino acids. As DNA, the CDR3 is TGTGCCAGCAGCTTAGCCCTCTCCTACGAGCAGTACTTC. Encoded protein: CASSLALSYEQYF.

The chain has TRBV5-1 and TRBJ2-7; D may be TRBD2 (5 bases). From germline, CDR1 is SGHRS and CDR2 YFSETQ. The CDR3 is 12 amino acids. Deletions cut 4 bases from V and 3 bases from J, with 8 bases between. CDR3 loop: CASSLRGYEQYF. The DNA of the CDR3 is TGCGCCAGCAGCCTCCGGGGCTACGAGCAGTACTTC.

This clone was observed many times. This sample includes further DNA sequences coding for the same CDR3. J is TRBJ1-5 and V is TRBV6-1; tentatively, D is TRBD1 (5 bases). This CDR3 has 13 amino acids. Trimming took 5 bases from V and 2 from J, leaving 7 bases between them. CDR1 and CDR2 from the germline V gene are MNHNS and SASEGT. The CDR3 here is CASSRGGNQPQHF. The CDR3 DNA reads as TGTGCCAGCAGTCGGGGGGGCAATCAGCCCCAGCATTTT.

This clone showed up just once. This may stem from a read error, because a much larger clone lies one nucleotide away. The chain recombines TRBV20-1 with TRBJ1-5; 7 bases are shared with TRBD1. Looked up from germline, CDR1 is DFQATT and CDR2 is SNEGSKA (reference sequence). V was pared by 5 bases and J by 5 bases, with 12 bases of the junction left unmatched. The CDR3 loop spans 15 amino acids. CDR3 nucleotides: TGCAGTGCTGGGAGACAGGGCTTGAGGGATCAGCCCCAGCATTTT. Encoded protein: CSAGRQGLRDQPQHF.

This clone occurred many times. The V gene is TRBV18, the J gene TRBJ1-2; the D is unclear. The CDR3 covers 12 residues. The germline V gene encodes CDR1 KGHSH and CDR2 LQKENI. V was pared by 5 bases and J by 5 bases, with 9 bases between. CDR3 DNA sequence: TGTGCCAGCTCAAAGCCGCAATATGGCTACACCTTC. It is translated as CASSKPQYGYTF.

In nucleotides, the CDR3 is TGTGCCATCAGAGGCGGGAGTAAGGACAATGAGCAGTTCTTC. Amino acids: CAIRGGSKDNEQFF. The chain employs TRBV24-1 and TRBJ2-1; 7 bases align to TRBD2. The germline gives CDR1 KGHDR, CDR2 SFDVKD. The CDR3 is made up of 14 amino acids. V shed 11 bases and J 5 bases; nucleotides not matched to a gene: 11.

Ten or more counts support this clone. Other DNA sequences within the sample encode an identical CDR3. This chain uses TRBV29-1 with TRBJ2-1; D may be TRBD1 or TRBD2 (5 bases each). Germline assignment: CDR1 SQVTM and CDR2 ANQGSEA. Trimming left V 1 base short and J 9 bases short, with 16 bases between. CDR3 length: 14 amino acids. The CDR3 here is CSVEGTGRAAEQFF. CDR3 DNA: TGCAGCGTTGAAGGTACGGGGCGGGCAGCTGAGCAGTTCTTC.

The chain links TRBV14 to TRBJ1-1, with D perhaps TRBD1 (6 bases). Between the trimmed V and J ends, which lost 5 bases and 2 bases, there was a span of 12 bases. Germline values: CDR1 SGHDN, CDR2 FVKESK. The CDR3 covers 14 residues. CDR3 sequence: CASSTRGGNTEAFF. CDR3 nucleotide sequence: TGTGCCAGCAGCACCAGGGGTGGAAACACTGAAGCTTTCTTT.

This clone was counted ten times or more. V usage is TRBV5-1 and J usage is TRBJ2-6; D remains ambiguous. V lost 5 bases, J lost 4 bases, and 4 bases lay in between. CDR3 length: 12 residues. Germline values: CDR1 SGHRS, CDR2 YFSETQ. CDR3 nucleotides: TGCGCCAGCAGTTCCGGGGCCAACGTCCTGACTTTC. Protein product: CASSSGANVLTF.

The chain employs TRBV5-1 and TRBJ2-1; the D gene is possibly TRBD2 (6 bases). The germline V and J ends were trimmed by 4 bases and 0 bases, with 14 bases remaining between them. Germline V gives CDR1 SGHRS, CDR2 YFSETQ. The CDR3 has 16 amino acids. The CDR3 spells CASSLSSRDSYNEQFF. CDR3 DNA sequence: TGCGCCAGCAGCCTTTCTTCGCGGGACTCCTACAATGAGCAGTTCTTC.

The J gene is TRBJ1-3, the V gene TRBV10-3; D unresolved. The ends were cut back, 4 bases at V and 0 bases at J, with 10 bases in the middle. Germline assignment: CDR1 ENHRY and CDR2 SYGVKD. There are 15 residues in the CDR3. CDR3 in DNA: TGTGCCATCAGTGCATGGAAAACCTCTGGAAACACCATATATTTT. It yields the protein CAISAWKTSGNTIYF.

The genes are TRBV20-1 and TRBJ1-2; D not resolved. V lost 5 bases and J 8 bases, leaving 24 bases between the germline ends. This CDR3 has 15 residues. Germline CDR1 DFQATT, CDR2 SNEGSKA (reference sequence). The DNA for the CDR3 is TGCAGTGCTTGGGCTTACGTCGGGTCTTTTGAGGGCTACACCTTC. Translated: CSAWAYVGSFEGYTF.

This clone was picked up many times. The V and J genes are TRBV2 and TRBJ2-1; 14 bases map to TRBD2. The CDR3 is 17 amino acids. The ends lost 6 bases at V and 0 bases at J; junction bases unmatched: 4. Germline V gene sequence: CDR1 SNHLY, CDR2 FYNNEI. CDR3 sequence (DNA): TGTGCCAGCAGGGACGGGACTAGCGGGGGCTCCTACAATGAGCAGTTCTTC. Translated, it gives CASRDGTSGGSYNEQFF.

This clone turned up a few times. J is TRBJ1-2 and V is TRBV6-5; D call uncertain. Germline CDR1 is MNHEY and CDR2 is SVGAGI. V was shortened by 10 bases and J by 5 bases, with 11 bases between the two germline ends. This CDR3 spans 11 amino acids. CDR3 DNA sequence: TGTGCCACCTCAGAGTTTTATGGCTACACCTTC. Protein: CATSEFYGYTF.

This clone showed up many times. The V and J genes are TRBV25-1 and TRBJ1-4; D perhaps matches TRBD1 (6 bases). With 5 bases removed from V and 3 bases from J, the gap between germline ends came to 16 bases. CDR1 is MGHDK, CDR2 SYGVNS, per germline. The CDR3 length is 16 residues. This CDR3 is CASSTPRAGANEKLFF. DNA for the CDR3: TGTGCCAGCAGTACCCCAAGGGCAGGGGCTAATGAAAAACTGTTTTTT. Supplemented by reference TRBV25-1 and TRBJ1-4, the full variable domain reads EADIYQTPRYLVIGTGKKITLECSQTMGHDKMYWYQQDPGMELHLIHYSYGVNSTEKGDLSSESTVSRIRTEHFPLTLESARPSHTSQYLCASSTPRAGANEKLFFGSGTQLSVL.

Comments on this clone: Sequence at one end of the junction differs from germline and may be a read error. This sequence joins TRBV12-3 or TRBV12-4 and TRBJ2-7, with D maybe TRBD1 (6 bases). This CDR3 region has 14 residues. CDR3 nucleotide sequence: TGTGCCAGCAGTCAGGGGAAAGGGGCCTACGAGCAGTGCTTC. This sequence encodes CASSQGKGAYEQCF.

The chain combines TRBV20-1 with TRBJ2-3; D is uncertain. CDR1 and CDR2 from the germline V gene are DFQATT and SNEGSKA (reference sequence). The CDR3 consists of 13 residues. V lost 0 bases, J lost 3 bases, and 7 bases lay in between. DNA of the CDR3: TGCAGTGCTAGAGATTCACAAACAGATACGCAGTATTTT. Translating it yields CSARDSQTDTQYF.

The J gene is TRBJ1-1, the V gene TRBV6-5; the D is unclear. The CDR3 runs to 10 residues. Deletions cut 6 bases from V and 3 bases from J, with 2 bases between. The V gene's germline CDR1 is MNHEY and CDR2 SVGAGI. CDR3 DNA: TGTGCCAGCAGAGACACTGAAGCTTTCTTT. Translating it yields CASRDTEAFF.

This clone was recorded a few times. This CDR3 reads CASSLDGNTFLETQYF. CDR3 nucleotides: TGTGCCAGCAGCTTGGATGGAAATACATTCCTTGAGACCCAGTACTTC. V and J are TRBV5-4 and TRBJ2-5; no clear D gene. This CDR3 has 16 amino acids. Germline CDR1 is SGHNT and CDR2 is YYREEE (reference sequence). V was pared by 0 bases and J by 5 bases, with 17 bases between.

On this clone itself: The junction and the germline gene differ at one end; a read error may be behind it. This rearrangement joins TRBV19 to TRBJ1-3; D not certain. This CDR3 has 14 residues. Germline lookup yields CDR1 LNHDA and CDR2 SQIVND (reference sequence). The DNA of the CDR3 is TGTGCCGGTAGTATAAGAGACTCTGGAAACACCTTATATTTT. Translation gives CAGSIRDSGNTLYF.

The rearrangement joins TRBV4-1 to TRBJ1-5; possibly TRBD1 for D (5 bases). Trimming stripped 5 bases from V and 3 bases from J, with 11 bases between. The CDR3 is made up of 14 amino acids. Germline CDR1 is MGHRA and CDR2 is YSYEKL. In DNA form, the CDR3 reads TGCGCCAGCAGCAGGGGCAGGTCCAATCAGCCCCAGCATTTT. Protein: CASSRGRSNQPQHF.

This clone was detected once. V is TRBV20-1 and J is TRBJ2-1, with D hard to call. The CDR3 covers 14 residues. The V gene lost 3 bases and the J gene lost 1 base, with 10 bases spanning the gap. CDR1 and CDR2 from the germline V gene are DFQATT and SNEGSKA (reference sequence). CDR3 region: CSASAPFSYNEQFF. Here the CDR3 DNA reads TGCAGTGCTAGTGCACCTTTTTCCTACAATGAGCAGTTCTTC.

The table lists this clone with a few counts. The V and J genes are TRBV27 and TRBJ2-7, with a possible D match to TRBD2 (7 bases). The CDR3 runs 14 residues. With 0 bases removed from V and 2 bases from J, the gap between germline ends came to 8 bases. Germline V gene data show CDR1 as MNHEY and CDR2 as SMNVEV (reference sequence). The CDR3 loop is CASSLSGGPYEQYF. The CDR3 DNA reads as TGTGCCAGCAGTTTATCGGGGGGGCCCTACGAGCAGTACTTC.

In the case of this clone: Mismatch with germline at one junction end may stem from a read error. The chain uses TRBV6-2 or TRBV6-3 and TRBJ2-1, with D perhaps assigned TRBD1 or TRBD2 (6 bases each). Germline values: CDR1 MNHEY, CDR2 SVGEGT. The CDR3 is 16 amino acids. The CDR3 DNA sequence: TGTGCCAGCATTTACTACGGGTCGGGGGCCGCGAATGAGCAGTTCTTC. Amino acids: CASIYYGSGAANEQFF.